These T cell receptor beta chains were read from a single sample in a study of CD8+ T cells in alopecia areata. Clones were read by immunoSEQ multiplex PCR, and TCRdb kept only the in-frame ones, dropping some. Of about 150,000 clones listed, roughly 50% are singletons. The material sequenced was CD4+ T cells sorted from blood. These TCRs come from a human donor in good health. Each CDR3 is given with its conserved first and last residue. The D gene is left open where the match is weak. Rows give clone size only sometimes, using once, few, many, or a class for an expanded clone.

j_gene: TRBJ2-1
abundance: -
v_gene: TRBV29-1
d_gene: -
len: 14
CDR3aa: CSAGTPPSYNEQFF
CDR3nt: TGCAGCGCCGGGACCCCCCCAAGTTACAATGAGCAGTTCTTC

j_gene: TRBJ2-4
abundance: -
v_gene: TRBV27
d_gene: TRBD2
len: 13
CDR3aa: CASSASGKNIQYF
CDR3nt: TGTGCCAGCTCCGCTAGCGGCAAAAACATTCAGTACTTC

j_gene: TRBJ2-1
abundance: few
v_gene: TRBV2
d_gene: TRBD2
len: 15
CDR3aa: CASSGEREWKNEQFF
CDR3nt: TGTGCCAGCAGTGGGGAGCGGGAGTGGAAGAATGAGCAGTTCTTC

j_gene: TRBJ2-1
abundance: -
v_gene: TRBV29-1
d_gene: -
len: 14
CDR3aa: CSVSRGGTRNEQFF
CDR3nt: TGCAGCGTGAGCCGTGGGGGAACGAGAAATGAGCAGTTCTTC

j_gene: TRBJ1-1
abundance: -
v_gene: TRBV7-3
d_gene: -
len: 13
CDR3aa: CASSRQPNTEAFF
CDR3nt: TGTGCCAGCAGCCGACAGCCCAACACTGAAGCTTTCTTT

j_gene: TRBJ1-1
abundance: -
v_gene: TRBV21-1
d_gene: -
len: 14
CDR3aa: CASSRGAQDTEAFF
CDR3nt: TGTGCCAGCAGCAGGGGAGCACAGGACACTGAAGCTTTCTTT

j_gene: TRBJ2-7
abundance: -
v_gene: TRBV28
d_gene: TRBD2
len: 14
CDR3aa: CASTPLGREGLSRF
CDR3nt: TGTGCCAGCACCCCCCTCGGGCGGGAGGGCCTTAGTCGTTTC

j_gene: TRBJ1-1
abundance: -
v_gene: TRBV30
d_gene: -
len: 13
CDR3aa: CAWTPRGGTEAFF
CDR3nt: TGTGCCTGGACCCCACGGGGAGGGACTGAAGCTTTCTTT

j_gene: TRBJ2-5
abundance: few
v_gene: TRBV10-3
d_gene: TRBD1
len: 15
CDR3aa: CAISELGQGQETQYF
CDR3nt: TGTGCCATCAGTGAGTTGGGACAGGGCCAAGAGACCCAGTACTTC

j_gene: TRBJ1-5
abundance: -
v_gene: TRBV29-1
d_gene: -
len: 10
CDR3aa: CSVRGHKQHF
CDR3nt: TGCAGCGTGCGCGGGCACAAACAGCATTTT

j_gene: TRBJ2-7
abundance: -
v_gene: TRBV27
d_gene: TRBD2
len: 12
CDR3aa: CASRRDYYEQYF
CDR3nt: TGTGCCAGCAGAAGGGACTACTACGAGCAGTACTTC

j_gene: TRBJ1-5
abundance: -
v_gene: TRBV28
d_gene: TRBD1
len: 16
CDR3aa: CASSIRTGVSNQPQHF
CDR3nt: TGTGCCAGCAGCATACGGACAGGAGTTAGCAATCAGCCCCAGCATTTT

j_gene: TRBJ2-7
abundance: few
v_gene: TRBV29-1
d_gene: TRBD2
len: 14
CDR3aa: CSVAVLAFRYEQYF
CDR3nt: TGCAGCGTTGCCGTACTAGCGTTCCGGTACGAGCAGTACTTC

j_gene: TRBJ1-2
abundance: few
v_gene: TRBV30
d_gene: -
len: 14
CDR3aa: CAWSTPQGSSGYTF
CDR3nt: TGTGCCTGGAGTACCCCACAGGGATCCAGCGGCTACACCTTC

j_gene: TRBJ2-5
abundance: -
v_gene: TRBV29-1
d_gene: TRBD2
len: 12
CDR3aa: CSAASGRADQYF
CDR3nt: TGCAGCGCCGCTAGCGGGAGAGCCGACCAGTACTTC

j_gene: TRBJ1-4
abundance: -
v_gene: TRBV2
d_gene: TRBD1
len: 14
CDR3aa: CASGRQGAGEKLFF
CDR3nt: TGTGCCAGCGGGAGACAGGGGGCAGGAGAAAAACTGTTTTTT

j_gene: TRBJ2-5
abundance: -
v_gene: TRBV7-2
d_gene: -
len: 12
CDR3aa: CASSLLGETQYF
CDR3nt: TGTGCCAGCAGCTTACTCGGGGAGACCCAGTACTTC

j_gene: TRBJ1-1
abundance: -
v_gene: TRBV12-5
d_gene: TRBD1
len: 15
CDR3aa: CASATRRDRLSEAFF
CDR3nt: TGTGCTAGTGCCACCCGCCGGGACAGGTTATCTGAAGCTTTCTTT

j_gene: TRBJ2-5
abundance: -
v_gene: TRBV29-1
d_gene: -
len: 11
CDR3aa: CSVRKAETQYF
CDR3nt: TGCAGCGTCCGGAAAGCAGAGACCCAGTACTTC

j_gene: TRBJ2-5
abundance: -
v_gene: TRBV30
d_gene: TRBD1
len: 14
CDR3aa: CAWSDDRAHETQYF
CDR3nt: TGTGCCTGGAGTGACGACAGGGCGCACGAGACCCAGTACTTC

j_gene: TRBJ2-1
abundance: -
v_gene: TRBV9
d_gene: -
len: 13
CDR3aa: CASSVEPRGEQFF
CDR3nt: TGTGCCAGCAGCGTAGAACCGAGGGGTGAGCAGTTCTTC

j_gene: TRBJ2-1
abundance: few
v_gene: TRBV29-1
d_gene: TRBD2
len: 13
CDR3aa: CSFFGRPYNEQFF
CDR3nt: TGCAGCTTCTTCGGGAGGCCCTACAATGAGCAGTTCTTC

j_gene: TRBJ1-5
abundance: -
v_gene: TRBV6-1
d_gene: -
len: 14
CDR3aa: CASTAEFSNQPQHF
CDR3nt: TGTGCCAGCACCGCCGAGTTTAGCAATCAGCCCCAGCATTTT

j_gene: TRBJ1-4
abundance: -
v_gene: TRBV29-1
d_gene: -
len: 13
CDR3aa: CSADPTDTEKLFF
CDR3nt: TGCAGCGCCGACCCGACGGATACGGAAAAACTGTTTTTT

j_gene: TRBJ2-5
abundance: -
v_gene: TRBV29-1
d_gene: -
len: 14
CDR3aa: CSAGDRQFQETQYF
CDR3nt: TGCAGCGCTGGGGACCGACAATTCCAAGAGACCCAGTACTTC

j_gene: TRBJ2-3
abundance: -
v_gene: TRBV30
d_gene: TRBD2
len: 14
CDR3aa: CAWTLAGGTDTQYF
CDR3nt: TGTGCCTGGACCTTAGCGGGAGGCACAGATACGCAGTATTTT

j_gene: TRBJ2-1
abundance: -
v_gene: TRBV15
d_gene: -
len: 15
CDR3aa: CATSRDWRLNNEQFF
CDR3nt: TGTGCCACCAGCAGAGATTGGCGCTTAAACAATGAGCAGTTCTTC

j_gene: TRBJ2-6
abundance: -
v_gene: TRBV2
d_gene: TRBD1
len: 19
CDR3aa: CASSPNRGQVSSGANVLTF
CDR3nt: TGTGCCAGCAGTCCGAATCGGGGACAGGTATCTTCTGGGGCCAACGTCCTGACTTTC

j_gene: TRBJ2-5
abundance: -
v_gene: TRBV11-2
d_gene: -
len: 10
CDR3aa: CASSTETQYF
CDR3nt: TGTGCCAGCAGCACAGAGACCCAGTACTTC

j_gene: TRBJ2-2
abundance: -
v_gene: TRBV5-1
d_gene: -
len: 13
CDR3aa: CASSLAGTGELFF
CDR3nt: TGCGCCAGCAGCTTGGCCGGCACCGGGGAGCTGTTTTTT

j_gene: TRBJ1-3
abundance: -
v_gene: TRBV9
d_gene: -
len: 14
CDR3aa: CASSARTAGNTIYF
CDR3nt: TGTGCCAGCAGCGCCAGGACAGCTGGAAACACCATATATTTT

j_gene: TRBJ2-7
abundance: -
v_gene: TRBV7-2
d_gene: -
len: 14
CDR3aa: CASSYEPGRLEQYF
CDR3nt: TGTGCCAGCAGTTATGAACCGGGACGGCTCGAGCAGTACTTC

j_gene: TRBJ2-3
abundance: -
v_gene: TRBV12-5
d_gene: TRBD1
len: 16
CDR3aa: CASGSDRTLFSDTQYF
CDR3nt: TGTGCTAGTGGTTCGGACAGGACCTTATTCTCTGATACGCAGTATTTT

j_gene: TRBJ2-2
abundance: -
v_gene: TRBV25-1
d_gene: TRBD2
len: 14
CDR3aa: CASSGLAATGELFF
CDR3nt: TGTGCCAGCTCGGGACTAGCCGCCACCGGGGAGCTGTTTTTT

j_gene: TRBJ1-1
abundance: -
v_gene: TRBV5-6
d_gene: TRBD1
len: 14
CDR3aa: CASSWGQGDTEAFF
CDR3nt: TGTGCCAGCAGCTGGGGGCAGGGGGACACTGAAGCTTTCTTT

j_gene: TRBJ2-1
abundance: -
v_gene: TRBV7-2
d_gene: -
len: 16
CDR3aa: CASSLLGALSYNEQFF
CDR3nt: TGTGCCAGCAGCCTACTCGGGGCGCTCTCCTACAATGAGCAGTTCTTC

j_gene: TRBJ2-1
abundance: few
v_gene: TRBV25-1
d_gene: -
len: 16
CDR3aa: CASSEKGLPVANEQFF
CDR3nt: TGTGCCAGCAGTGAAAAGGGCCTTCCGGTAGCGAATGAGCAGTTCTTC

j_gene: TRBJ2-4
abundance: few
v_gene: TRBV29-1
d_gene: -
len: 15
CDR3aa: CSVIETLITKNIQYF
CDR3nt: TGCAGCGTTATCGAGACTTTAATAACCAAAAACATTCAGTACTTC

j_gene: TRBJ2-7
abundance: -
v_gene: TRBV5-4
d_gene: -
len: 12
CDR3aa: CASSLILGEQYF
CDR3nt: TGTGCCAGCAGCTTGATCCTTGGGGAGCAGTACTTC

j_gene: TRBJ1-5
abundance: -
v_gene: TRBV30
d_gene: -
len: 13
CDR3aa: CAWSVRTHQPQHF
CDR3nt: TGTGCCTGGAGTGTACGGACCCATCAGCCCCAGCATTTT

j_gene: TRBJ2-5
abundance: -
v_gene: TRBV5-4
d_gene: -
len: 13
CDR3aa: CASSLAGGETQYF
CDR3nt: TGTGCCAGCAGCTTGGCCGGGGGCGAGACCCAGTACTTC

j_gene: TRBJ2-1
abundance: -
v_gene: TRBV7-3
d_gene: TRBD2
len: 15
CDR3aa: CASSSRTSGYNEQFF
CDR3nt: TGTGCCAGCAGCTCCCGGACTAGCGGATACAATGAGCAGTTCTTC

j_gene: TRBJ2-1
abundance: -
v_gene: TRBV29-1
d_gene: -
len: 14
CDR3aa: CSVFPLTGGSEQFF
CDR3nt: TGCAGCGTTTTCCCCCTCACCGGGGGCAGTGAGCAGTTCTTC

j_gene: TRBJ2-7
abundance: -
v_gene: TRBV27
d_gene: -
len: 12
CDR3aa: CATKGPDYEQYF
CDR3nt: TGTGCCACCAAAGGTCCAGACTACGAGCAGTACTTC

j_gene: TRBJ1-2
abundance: few
v_gene: TRBV13
d_gene: TRBD1
len: 16
CDR3aa: CASSRTGLPTDYGYTF
CDR3nt: TGTGCCAGCAGTCGGACAGGGCTTCCCACTGACTATGGCTACACCTTC

j_gene: TRBJ2-1
abundance: -
v_gene: TRBV25-1
d_gene: TRBD2
len: 14
CDR3aa: CASSALAGNNEQFF
CDR3nt: TGTGCCAGCAGTGCATTAGCGGGAAACAATGAGCAGTTCTTC

j_gene: TRBJ2-1
abundance: -
v_gene: TRBV29-1
d_gene: TRBD1
len: 14
CDR3aa: CSGERGTGYNEQFF
CDR3nt: TGCAGCGGCGAGAGAGGGACAGGGTACAATGAGCAGTTCTTC

j_gene: TRBJ1-1
abundance: -
v_gene: TRBV6-1
d_gene: -
len: 15
CDR3aa: CASSARQATNTEAFF
CDR3nt: TGTGCCAGCAGTGCTCGACAGGCTACGAACACTGAAGCTTTCTTT